The sample holds one count of the clone carrying this T cell receptor beta chain. What it binds is not known. J was trimmed by 0 bases and V by 2 bases; bases with no gene match: 3. Germline V gene sequence: CDR1 MNHEY, CDR2 SMNVEV (reference sequence). This CDR3 spans 16 amino acids. Time point described: after dendritic cell vaccination, including at tumor progression/relapse. The data were produced by immunoSEQ multiplex PCR, yet TCRdb's version contains in-frame clones alone and is incomplete. The table records fewer than 70,000 clones, about 84% of them present only once. This specimen belongs to a study of glioma-infiltrating T cells after dendritic cell vaccination. Study-wide background: Glioblastoma patients came from Phase I and II dendritic cell vaccination trials. Dendritic cell vaccine was injected intradermally three times, biweekly. Study-wide results and limits: Only a small number of patients had complete blood and tumor samples. No direct clonality-survival link was found; a diverse polyclonal response may matter.

The specimen comprised blood, sampled after dendritic cell vaccination. This TCR came from a human donor with glioblastoma. V is TRBV27 and J is TRBJ2-3, with 9 nucleotides matching TRBD2. CDR3 amino acids: CASSLGGGASTDTQYF. CDR3 in DNA: TGTGCCAGCAGTTTAGGCGGGGGGGCTAGCACAGATACGCAGTATTTT.